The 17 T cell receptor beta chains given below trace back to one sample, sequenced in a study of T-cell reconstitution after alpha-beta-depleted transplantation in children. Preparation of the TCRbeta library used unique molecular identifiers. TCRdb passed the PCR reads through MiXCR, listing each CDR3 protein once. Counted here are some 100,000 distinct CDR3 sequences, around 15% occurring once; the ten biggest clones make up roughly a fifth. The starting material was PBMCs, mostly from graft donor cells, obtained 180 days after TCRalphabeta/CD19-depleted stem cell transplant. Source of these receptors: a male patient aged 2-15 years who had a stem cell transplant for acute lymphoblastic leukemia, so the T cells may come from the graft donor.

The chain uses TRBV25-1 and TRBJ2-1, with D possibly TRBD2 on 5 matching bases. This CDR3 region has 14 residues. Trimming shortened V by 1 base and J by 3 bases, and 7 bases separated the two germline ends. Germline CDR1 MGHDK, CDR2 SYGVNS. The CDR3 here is CASSEWRNYNEQFF. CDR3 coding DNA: TGTGCCAGCAGTGAATGGAGGAACTACAATGAGCAGTTCTTC.

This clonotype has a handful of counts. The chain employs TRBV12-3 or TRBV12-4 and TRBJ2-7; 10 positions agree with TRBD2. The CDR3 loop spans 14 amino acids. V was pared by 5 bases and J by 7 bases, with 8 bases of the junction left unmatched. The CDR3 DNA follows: TGTGCCAGCAGTGATGGGACTAGCGCTGGGGAGCAGTACTTC. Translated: CASSDGTSAGEQYF.

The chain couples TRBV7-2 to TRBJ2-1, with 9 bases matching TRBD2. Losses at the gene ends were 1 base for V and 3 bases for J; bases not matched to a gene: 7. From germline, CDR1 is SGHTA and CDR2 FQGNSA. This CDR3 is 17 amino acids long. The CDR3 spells CASSLGLAGPLYNEQFF. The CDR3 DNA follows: TGTGCCAGCAGCTTAGGCCTAGCGGGGCCTCTCTACAATGAGCAGTTCTTC. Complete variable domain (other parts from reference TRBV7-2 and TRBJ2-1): GAGVSQSPSNKVTEKGKDVELRCDPISGHTALYWYRQSLGQGLEFLIYFQGNSAPDKSGLPSDRFSAERTGGSVSTLTIQRTQQEDSAVYLCASSLGLAGPLYNEQFFGPGTRLTVL.

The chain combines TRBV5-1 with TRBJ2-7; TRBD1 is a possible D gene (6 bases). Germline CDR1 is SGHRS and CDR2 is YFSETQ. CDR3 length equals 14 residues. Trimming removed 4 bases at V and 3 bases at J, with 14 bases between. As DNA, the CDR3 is TGCGCCAGCAGCGAGAGGACGGGACACTACGAGCAGTACTTC. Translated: CASSERTGHYEQYF.

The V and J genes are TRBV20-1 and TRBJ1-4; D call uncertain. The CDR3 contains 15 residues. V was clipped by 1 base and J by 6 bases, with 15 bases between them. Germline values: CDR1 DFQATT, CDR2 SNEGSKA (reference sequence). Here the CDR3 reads CSARAYSGGHEKLFF. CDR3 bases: TGCAGTGCTAGAGCTTACAGCGGAGGGCATGAAAAACTGTTTTTT.

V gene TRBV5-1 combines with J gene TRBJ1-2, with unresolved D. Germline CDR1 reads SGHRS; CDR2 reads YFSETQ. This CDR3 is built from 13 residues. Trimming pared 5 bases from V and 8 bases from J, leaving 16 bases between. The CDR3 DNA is TGCGCCAGCAGATCGGGCGAGGGCTTCGGCTACACCTTC. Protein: CASRSGEGFGYTF.

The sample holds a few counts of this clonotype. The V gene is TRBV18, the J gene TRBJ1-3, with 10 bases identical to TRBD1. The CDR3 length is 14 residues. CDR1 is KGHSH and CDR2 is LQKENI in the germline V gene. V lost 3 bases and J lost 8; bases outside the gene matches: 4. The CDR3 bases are TGTGCCAGCTCACCGGGACAGGGGACGGACACCATATATTTT. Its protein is CASSPGQGTDTIYF.

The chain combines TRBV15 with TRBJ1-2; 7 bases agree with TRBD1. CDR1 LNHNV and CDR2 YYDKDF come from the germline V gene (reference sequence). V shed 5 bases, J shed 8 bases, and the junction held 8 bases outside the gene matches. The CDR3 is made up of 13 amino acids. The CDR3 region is CATSSRPGGGYTF. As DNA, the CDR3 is TGTGCCACCAGCTCGCGACCAGGGGGGGGCTACACCTTC.

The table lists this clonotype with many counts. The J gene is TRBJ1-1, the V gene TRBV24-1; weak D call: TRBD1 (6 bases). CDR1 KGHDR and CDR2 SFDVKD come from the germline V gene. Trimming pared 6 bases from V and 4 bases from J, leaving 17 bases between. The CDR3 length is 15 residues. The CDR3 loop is CATSPAGGRGTEAFF. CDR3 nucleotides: TGTGCCACCAGTCCGGCGGGGGGGCGAGGCACTGAAGCTTTCTTT.

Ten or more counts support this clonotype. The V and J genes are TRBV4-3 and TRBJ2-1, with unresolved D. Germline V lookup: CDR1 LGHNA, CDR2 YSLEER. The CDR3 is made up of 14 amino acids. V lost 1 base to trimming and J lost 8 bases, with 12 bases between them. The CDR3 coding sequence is TGCGCCAGCAGCCAAGGAACCCCCTCCTATGAGCAGTTCTTC. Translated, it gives CASSQGTPSYEQFF.

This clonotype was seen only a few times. CDR3 sequence: CASSLGGRDRRDATNEKLFF. CDR3 DNA: TGTGCCAGCAGCTTAGGTGGCCGGGACAGGCGAGATGCAACTAATGAAAAACTGTTTTTT. V gene TRBV11-2 combines with J gene TRBJ1-4; 8 bases fit TRBD1. Germline values: CDR1 SGHAT, CDR2 FQNNGV. The CDR3 is made up of 20 amino acids. Trimming took 1 base from V and 0 from J; bases not matched to a gene: 13.

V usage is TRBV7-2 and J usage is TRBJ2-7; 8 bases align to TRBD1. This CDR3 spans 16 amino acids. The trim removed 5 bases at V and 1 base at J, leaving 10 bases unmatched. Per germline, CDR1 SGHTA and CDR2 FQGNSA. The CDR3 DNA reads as TGTGCCAGCAGCCCGACCAGAGACAGGGGTTCCTACGAGCAGTACTTC. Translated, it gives CASSPTRDRGSYEQYF.

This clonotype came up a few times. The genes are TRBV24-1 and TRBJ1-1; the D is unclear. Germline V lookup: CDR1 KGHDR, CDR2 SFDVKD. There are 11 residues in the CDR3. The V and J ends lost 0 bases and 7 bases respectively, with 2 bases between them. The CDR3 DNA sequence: TGTGCCACCAGTGATTTGCATGAAGCTTTCTTT. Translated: CATSDLHEAFF.

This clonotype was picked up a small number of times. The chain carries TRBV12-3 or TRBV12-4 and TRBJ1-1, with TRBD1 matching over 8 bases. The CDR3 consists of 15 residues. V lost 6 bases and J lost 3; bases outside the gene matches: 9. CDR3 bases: TGTGCCAGCAGCCTCGGACAGGGTGGAGACACTGAAGCTTTCTTT. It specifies CASSLGQGGDTEAFF.

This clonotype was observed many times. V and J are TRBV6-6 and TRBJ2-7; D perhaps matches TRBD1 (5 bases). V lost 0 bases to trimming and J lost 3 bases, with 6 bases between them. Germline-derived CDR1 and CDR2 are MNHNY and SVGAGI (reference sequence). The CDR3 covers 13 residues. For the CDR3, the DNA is TGTGCCAGCAGTTACTCGCAGGGCTACGAGCAGTACTTC. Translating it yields CASSYSQGYEQYF.

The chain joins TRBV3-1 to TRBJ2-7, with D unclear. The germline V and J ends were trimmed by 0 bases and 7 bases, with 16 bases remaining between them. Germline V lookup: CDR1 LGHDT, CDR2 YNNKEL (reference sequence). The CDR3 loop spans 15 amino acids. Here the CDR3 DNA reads TGTGCCAGCAGCCAAGACGGGCGAGTATATTCAGAGCAGTACTTC. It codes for CASSQDGRVYSEQYF.

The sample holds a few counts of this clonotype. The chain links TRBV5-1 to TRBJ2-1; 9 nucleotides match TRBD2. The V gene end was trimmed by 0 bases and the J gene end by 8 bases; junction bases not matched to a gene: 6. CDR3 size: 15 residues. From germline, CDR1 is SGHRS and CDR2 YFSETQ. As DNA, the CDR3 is TGCGCCAGCAGCTTGGAGGCTAGCGGGGACGATGAGCAGTTCTTC. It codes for CASSLEASGDDEQFF.